This is a list of T cell receptor beta chains from one sample in a study of blood T cell repertoires in COVID-19. The protocol was immunoSEQ multiplex PCR, while the TCRdb copy is restricted to in-frame clones and leaves out a portion. The sample includes fewer than 90,000 clones, over 70% of them seen just once. The sample comprised peripheral blood. These receptors were obtained from a woman aged 45-65 years with acute or convalescent COVID-19. Each CDR3 is given without its conserved first and last residue. D genes are given only for firm matches. Rows may omit the clone size; those that give it use once, few, many or a size class.

TRBV6-5 | - | TRBD1 | ASRRPGTGGDGYT
TRBV19 | - | - | ASSIRASEEYEQY
TRBV7-8 | - | TRBD1 | ASSFRTGPTYEQY
TRBV4-3 | - | - | ASSQDFRGGLF
TRBV4-3 | few | - | ASSLQNRDTYTGELF
TRBV7-9 | - | - | ASSRTPVQGETQY
TRBV10-3 | - | - | AISESGRNYGYT
TRBV7-6 | - | TRBD2 | ASSALAGDEQF
TRBV30 | - | TRBD1 | AWSSYGQGSSYEQY
TRBV3-1/TRBV3-2 | - | - | ASSRAGVNTEAF
TRBV29-1 | - | - | SVGDRQYTEAF
TRBV28 | - | TRBD2 | ASSSSVLAGGLDTQY
TRBV20-1 | - | - | SARNQVRVA
TRBV6-2/TRBV6-3 | - | - | ASSDGRVPYEQY
TRBV30 | - | - | ASHKGDYGYT
TRBV6-1 | - | TRBD2 | ASSESRAGGPADTQY
TRBV6-1 | few | - | ASSEQVHGNTEAF
TRBV30 | - | - | AWSVQGFGGYT
TRBV6-6 | - | - | ASSFGGLRMTNEQF
TRBV10-3 | - | - | AIRRGGRDYQPQH
TRBV6-1 | many | - | ASSEISNSPLH
TRBV7-2 | few | TRBD1 | ASSQDRGNEKLF
TRBV5-6 | - | - | ASSFPGRLGNEQF
TRBV6-6 | - | TRBD1 | ASRKGQGALAGELF
TRBV28 | - | - | ASRVGGPDYGYT
TRBV6-5 | - | TRBD1 | ASSSLPGTASYEQY
TRBV20-1 | - | - | SAGPQWSQH
TRBV5-1 | - | TRBD2 | ASSLSGGASPEQY
TRBV7-2 | - | - | ASSLGRKEKLF
TRBV7-3 | - | TRBD2 | ASSPPGTRSYNEQF
TRBV28 | - | - | ASRKQGSNTEAF
TRBV5-1 | once | - | ASSGTSFDEQF
TRBV5-5 | - | - | ASSLWGDTEAF
TRBV5-1 | - | TRBD1 | ASSLGTGKLTNTGELF
TRBV28 | - | - | ASSISTGAYEQY
TRBV4-2 | - | TRBD2 | ASSQESGGGTDTQY
TRBV4-1 | - | - | ASSQNMAGARSETQY
TRBV5-1 | - | TRBD1 | ASSYAGTGGRDTEAF
TRBV6-4 | - | - | ASSDSSVWLRGEGTEAF
TRBV24-1 | once | TRBD1 | ATSDGQGGSGANVLT
TRBV7-2 | - | - | ASSPTTRGETQY
TRBV9 | many | - | ASSVSPSRVPLYGYT
TRBV5-1 | - | TRBD1 | ASSATGAVNTEAF
TRBV19 | - | - | ASTSDLAYGYT
TRBV6-1 | - | - | ASSEAGLYNEQF
TRBV5-6 | - | - | ASSLFRGQLGNEQF
TRBV5-6 | - | - | ASSLGQGYT
TRBV28 | - | - | ASSLSPWGYQPQH
TRBV28 | few | TRBD1 | ASRGTVGGGYT
TRBV28 | - | - | ASSLSSSGEQKAF
TRBV29-1 | few | TRBD1 | SVRTGEGIYEQY
TRBV7-9 | - | - | ASSTRPGPDTIY
TRBV5-6 | - | - | ATGGSYNEQF
TRBV28 | - | - | ASSFLANQPQH
TRBV2 | - | - | ASSEFERETQY
TRBV6-6 | - | TRBD1 | ASSFPGTANTIY
TRBV7-9 | - | - | ASSLPGGTQY
TRBV6-1 | - | TRBD1 | ASSERTGGNQPQH
TRBV5-1 | - | - | ASSLGPGGYT